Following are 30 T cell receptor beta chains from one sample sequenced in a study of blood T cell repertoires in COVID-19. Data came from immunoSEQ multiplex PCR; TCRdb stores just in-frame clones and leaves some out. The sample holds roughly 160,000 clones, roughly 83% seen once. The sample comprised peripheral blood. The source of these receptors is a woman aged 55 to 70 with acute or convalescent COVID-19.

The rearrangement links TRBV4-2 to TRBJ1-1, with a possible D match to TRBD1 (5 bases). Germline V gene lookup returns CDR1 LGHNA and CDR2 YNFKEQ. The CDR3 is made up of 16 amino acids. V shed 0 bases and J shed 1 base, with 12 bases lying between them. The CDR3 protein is CASSQDPQGRNTEAFF. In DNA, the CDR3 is TGTGCCAGCAGCCAAGATCCCCAGGGTAGGAACACTGAAGCTTTCTTT.

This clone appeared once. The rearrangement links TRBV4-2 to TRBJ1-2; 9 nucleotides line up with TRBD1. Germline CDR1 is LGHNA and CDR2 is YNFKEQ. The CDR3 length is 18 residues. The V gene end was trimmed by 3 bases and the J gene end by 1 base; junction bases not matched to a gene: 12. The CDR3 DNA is TGTGCCAGCAGCCAGGCCGGGACAGGGCCCACCATTAACTATGGCTACACCTTC. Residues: CASSQAGTGPTINYGYTF.

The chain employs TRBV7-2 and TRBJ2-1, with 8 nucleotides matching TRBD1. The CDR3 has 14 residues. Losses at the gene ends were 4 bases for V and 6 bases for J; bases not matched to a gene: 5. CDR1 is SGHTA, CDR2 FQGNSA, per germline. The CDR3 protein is CASSSDRAGNEQFF. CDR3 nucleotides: TGTGCCAGCAGCTCGGACAGGGCCGGCAATGAGCAGTTCTTC.

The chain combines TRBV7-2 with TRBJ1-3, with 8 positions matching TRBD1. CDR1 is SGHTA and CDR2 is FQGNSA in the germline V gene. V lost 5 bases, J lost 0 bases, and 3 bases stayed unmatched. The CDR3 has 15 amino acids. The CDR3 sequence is CASSPTGGSGNTIYF. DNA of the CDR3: TGTGCCAGCAGCCCCACAGGGGGCTCTGGAAACACCATATATTTT. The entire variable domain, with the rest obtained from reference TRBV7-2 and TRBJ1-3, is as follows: GAGVSQSPSNKVTEKGKDVELRCDPISGHTALYWYRQSLGQGLEFLIYFQGNSAPDKSGLPSDRFSAERTGGSVSTLTIQRTQQEDSAVYLCASSPTGGSGNTIYFGEGSWLTVV.

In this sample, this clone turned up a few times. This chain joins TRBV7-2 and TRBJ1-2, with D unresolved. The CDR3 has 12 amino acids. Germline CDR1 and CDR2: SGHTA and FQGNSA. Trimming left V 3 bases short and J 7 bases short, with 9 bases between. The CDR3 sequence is CASSLGSAGYTF. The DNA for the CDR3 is TGTGCCAGCAGCTTGGGCAGTGCTGGCTACACCTTC. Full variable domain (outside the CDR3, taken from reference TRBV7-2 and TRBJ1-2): GAGVSQSPSNKVTEKGKDVELRCDPISGHTALYWYRQSLGQGLEFLIYFQGNSAPDKSGLPSDRFSAERTGGSVSTLTIQRTQQEDSAVYLCASSLGSAGYTFGSGTRLTVV.

CDR3 DNA sequence: TGTGCCAGCAGCGTAGCCGGGGGATGGGAAAAACTGTTTTTT. Translation: CASSVAGGWEKLFF. This chain joins TRBV9 and TRBJ1-4, with D maybe TRBD1 (5 bases). V was trimmed by 0 bases and J by 8 bases, leaving 11 bases between them. This CDR3 is 14 amino acids long. Germline V lookup: CDR1 SGDLS, CDR2 YYNGEE.

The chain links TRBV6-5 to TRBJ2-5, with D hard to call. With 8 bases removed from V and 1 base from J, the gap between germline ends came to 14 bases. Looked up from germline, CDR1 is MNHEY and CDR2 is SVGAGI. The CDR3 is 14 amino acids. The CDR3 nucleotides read TGTGCCAGCGCCAACAGCTTCTTCCAAGAGACCCAGTACTTC. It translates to CASANSFFQETQYF.

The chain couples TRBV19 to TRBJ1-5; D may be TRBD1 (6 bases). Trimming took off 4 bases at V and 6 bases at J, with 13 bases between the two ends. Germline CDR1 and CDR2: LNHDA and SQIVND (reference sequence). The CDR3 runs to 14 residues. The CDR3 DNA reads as TGTGCCAGTAGTAAGCGACAGGAAGGTCAGCCCCAGCATTTT. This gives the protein CASSKRQEGQPQHF.

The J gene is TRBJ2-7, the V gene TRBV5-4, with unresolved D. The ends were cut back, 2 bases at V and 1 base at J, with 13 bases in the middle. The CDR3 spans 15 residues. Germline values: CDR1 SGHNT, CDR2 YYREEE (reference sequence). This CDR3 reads CASSLAGSSSYEQYF. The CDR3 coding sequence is TGTGCCAGCAGCTTAGCCGGTTCTTCTTCCTACGAGCAGTACTTC.

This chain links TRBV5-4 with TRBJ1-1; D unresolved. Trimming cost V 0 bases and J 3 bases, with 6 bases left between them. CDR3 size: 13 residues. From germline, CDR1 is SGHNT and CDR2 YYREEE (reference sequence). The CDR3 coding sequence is TGTGCCAGCAGCTTGGGGAGGGACACTGAAGCTTTCTTT. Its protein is CASSLGRDTEAFF.

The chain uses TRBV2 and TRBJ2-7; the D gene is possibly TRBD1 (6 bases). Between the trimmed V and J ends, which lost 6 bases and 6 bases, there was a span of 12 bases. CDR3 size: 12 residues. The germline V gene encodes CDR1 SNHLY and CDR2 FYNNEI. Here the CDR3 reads CASRQQGSEQYF. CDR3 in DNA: TGTGCCAGCAGGCAACAGGGATCCGAGCAGTACTTC. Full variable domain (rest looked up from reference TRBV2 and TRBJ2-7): EPEVTQTPSHQVTQMGQEVILRCVPISNHLYFYWYRQILGQKVEFLVSFYNNEISEKSEIFDDQFSVERPDGSNFTLKIRSTKLEDSAMYFCASRQQGSEQYFGPGTRLTVT.

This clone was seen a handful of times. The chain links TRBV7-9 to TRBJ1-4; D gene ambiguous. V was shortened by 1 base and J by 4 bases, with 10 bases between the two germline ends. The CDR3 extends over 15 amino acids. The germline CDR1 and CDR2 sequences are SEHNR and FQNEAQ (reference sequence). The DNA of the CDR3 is TGTGCCAGCAGCTTAGACTTCTCGCGTAATGAAAAACTGTTTTTT. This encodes CASSLDFSRNEKLFF.

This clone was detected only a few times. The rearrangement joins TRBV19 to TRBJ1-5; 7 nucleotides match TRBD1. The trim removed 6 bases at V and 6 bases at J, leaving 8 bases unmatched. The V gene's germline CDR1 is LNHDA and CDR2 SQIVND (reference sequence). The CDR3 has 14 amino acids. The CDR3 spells CASRETGSGQPQHF. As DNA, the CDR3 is TGTGCCAGTAGAGAGACAGGGAGCGGTCAGCCCCAGCATTTT.

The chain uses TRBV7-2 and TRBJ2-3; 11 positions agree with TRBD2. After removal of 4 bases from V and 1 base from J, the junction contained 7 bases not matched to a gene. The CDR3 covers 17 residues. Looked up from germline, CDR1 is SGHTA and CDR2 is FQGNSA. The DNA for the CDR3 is TGTGCCAGCAGCTCTAAGACTAGCGGGGTGGGCACAGATACGCAGTATTTT. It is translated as CASSSKTSGVGTDTQYF.

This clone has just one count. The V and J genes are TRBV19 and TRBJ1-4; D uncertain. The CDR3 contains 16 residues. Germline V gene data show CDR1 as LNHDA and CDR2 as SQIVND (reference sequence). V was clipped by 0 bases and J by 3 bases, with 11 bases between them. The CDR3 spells CASSIDRGWPNEKLFF. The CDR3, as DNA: TGTGCCAGTAGTATAGACCGGGGTTGGCCTAATGAAAAACTGTTTTTT. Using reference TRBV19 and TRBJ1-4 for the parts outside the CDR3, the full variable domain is DGGITQSPKYLFRKEGQNVTLSCEQNLNHDAMYWYRQDPGQGLRLIYYSQIVNDFQKGDIAEGYSVSREKKESFPLTVTSAQKNPTAFYLCASSIDRGWPNEKLFFGSGTQLSVL.

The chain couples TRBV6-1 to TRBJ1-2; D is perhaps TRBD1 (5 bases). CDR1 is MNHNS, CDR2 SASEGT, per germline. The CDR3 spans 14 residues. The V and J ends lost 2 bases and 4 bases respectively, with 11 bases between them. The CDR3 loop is CASSENPGLYGYTF. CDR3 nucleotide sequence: TGTGCCAGCAGTGAAAACCCAGGGCTCTATGGCTACACCTTC.

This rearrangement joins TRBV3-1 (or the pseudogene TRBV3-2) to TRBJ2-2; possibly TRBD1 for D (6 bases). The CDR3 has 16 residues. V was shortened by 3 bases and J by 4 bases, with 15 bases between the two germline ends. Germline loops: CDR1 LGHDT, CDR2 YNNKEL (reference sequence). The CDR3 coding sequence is TGTGCCAGCAGCCACCGACAGGCCCGGAGCACCGGGGAGCTGTTTTTT. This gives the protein CASSHRQARSTGELFF.

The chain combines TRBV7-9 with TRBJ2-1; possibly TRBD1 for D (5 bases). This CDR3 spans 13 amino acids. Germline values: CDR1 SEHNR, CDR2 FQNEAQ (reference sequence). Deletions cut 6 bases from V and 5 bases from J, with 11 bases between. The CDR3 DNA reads TGTGCCAGCAGTTACGGACAAAACAATGAGCAGTTCTTC. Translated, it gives CASSYGQNNEQFF.

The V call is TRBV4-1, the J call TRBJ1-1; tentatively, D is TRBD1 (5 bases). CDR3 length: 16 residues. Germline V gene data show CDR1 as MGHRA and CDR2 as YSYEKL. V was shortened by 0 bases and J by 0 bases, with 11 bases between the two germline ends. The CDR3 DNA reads TGCGCCAGCAGCCAAGACCTGGGACTCATGAACACTGAAGCTTTCTTT. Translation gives CASSQDLGLMNTEAFF.

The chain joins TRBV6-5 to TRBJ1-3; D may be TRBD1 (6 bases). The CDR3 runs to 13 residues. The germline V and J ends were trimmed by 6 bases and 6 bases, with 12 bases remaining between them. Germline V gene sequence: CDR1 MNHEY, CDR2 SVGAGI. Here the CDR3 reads CASSDQGKNTIYF. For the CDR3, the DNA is TGTGCCAGCAGCGATCAGGGGAAAAACACCATATATTTT.

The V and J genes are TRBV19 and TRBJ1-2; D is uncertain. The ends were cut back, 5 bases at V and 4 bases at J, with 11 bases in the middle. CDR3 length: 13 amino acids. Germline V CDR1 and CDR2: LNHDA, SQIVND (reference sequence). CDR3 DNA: TGTGCCAGTAGTCAGACTTTGATCTATGGCTACACCTTC. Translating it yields CASSQTLIYGYTF.

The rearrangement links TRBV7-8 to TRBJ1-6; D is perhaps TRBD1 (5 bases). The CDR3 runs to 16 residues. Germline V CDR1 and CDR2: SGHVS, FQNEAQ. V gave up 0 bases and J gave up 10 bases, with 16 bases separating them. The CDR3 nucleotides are TGTGCCAGCAGCTTAGCCCCCGGGTCCGGGGGATCACCCCTCCACTTT. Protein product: CASSLAPGSGGSPLHF. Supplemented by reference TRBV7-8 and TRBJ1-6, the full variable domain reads GAGVSQSPRYKVAKRGQDVALRCDPISGHVSLFWYQQALGQGPEFLTYFQNEAQLDKSGLPSDRFFAERPEGSVSTLKIQRTQQEDSAVYLCASSLAPGSGGSPLHFGNGTRLTVT.

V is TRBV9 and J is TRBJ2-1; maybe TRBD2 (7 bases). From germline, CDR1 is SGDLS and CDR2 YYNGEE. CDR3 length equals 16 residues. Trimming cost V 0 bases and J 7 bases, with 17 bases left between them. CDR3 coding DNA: TGTGCCAGCAGCGTAGTTAGTGGGGGGGCGTGGAATGAGCAGTTCTTC. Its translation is CASSVVSGGAWNEQFF.

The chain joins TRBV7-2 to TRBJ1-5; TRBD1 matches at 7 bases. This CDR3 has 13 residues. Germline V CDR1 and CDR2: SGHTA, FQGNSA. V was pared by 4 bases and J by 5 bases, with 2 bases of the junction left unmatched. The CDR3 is CASSWTGDQPQHF. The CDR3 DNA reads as TGTGCCAGCAGCTGGACAGGCGATCAGCCCCAGCATTTT.

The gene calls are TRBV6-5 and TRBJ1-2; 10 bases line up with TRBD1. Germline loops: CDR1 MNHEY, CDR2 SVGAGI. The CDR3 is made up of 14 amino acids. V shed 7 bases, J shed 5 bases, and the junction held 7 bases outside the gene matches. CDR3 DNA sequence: TGTGCCAGCAACCGGGACAGGGGAACTTATGGCTACACCTTC. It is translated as CASNRDRGTYGYTF.

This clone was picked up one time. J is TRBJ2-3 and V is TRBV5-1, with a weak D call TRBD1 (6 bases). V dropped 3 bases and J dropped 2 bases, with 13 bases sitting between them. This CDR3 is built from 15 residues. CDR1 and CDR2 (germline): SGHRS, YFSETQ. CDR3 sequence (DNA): TGCGCCAGCAGCTCCCCCACAGGGCCCACAGATACGCAGTATTTT. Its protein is CASSSPTGPTDTQYF.

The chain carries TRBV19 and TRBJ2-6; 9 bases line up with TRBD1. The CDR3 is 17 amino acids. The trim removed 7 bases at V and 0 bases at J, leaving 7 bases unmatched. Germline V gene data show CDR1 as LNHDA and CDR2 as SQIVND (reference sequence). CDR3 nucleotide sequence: TGTGCCAGTACAAAAGGGACAGGGAGCTCTGGGGCCAACGTCCTGACTTTC. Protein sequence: CASTKGTGSSGANVLTF.

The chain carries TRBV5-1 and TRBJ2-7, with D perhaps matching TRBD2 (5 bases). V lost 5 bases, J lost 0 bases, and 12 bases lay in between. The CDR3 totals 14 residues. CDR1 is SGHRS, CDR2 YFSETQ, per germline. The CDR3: CASRDAGSSYEQYF. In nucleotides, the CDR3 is TGCGCCAGCAGAGATGCGGGTAGCTCCTACGAGCAGTACTTC.

The CDR3 DNA reads TGCAGCGCTGCGGGTGCCCCTAATGAAAAACTGTTTTTT. It specifies CSAAGAPNEKLFF. The chain employs TRBV29-1 and TRBJ1-4; the D is unclear. CDR3 length: 13 residues. The V end was cut by 7 bases, the J end by 3 bases, with 12 bases between. Germline CDR1 reads SQVTM; CDR2 reads ANQGSEA.

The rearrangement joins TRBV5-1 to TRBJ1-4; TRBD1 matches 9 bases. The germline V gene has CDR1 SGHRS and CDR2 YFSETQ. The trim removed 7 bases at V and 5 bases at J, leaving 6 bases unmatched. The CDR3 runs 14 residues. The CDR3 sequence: CASCRDRVNEKLFF. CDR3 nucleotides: TGCGCCAGCTGCCGGGACAGGGTGAATGAAAAACTGTTTTTT.